The 31 T cell receptor beta chains in this list originate from one sample, sequenced in a study of vaccination and CD4 T cells after COVID-19. Treatment meaning: approximately nine-day PBMC culture with coronavirus spike peptide pools or control peptides (ViraFEST assay). Cultured CD4+ T cell DNA underwent sequencing with the Oncomine TCR Beta short-read assay. In TCRdb, the PCR reads were re-called with MiXCR into one record per CDR3 protein. The sample records over 15,000 distinct CDR3 sequences, about 46% being singletons. Their antigen targets remain unknown. Specimen: CD4+ T cells from blood, cultured in vitro, collected after SARS-CoV-2 vaccination. These receptors came from a human donor who had recovered from COVID-19.

The chain uses TRBV20-1 and TRBJ2-7; D is ambiguous. The CDR3 has 14 residues. Germline loops: CDR1 DFQATT, CDR2 SNEGSKA (reference sequence). Between the trimmed V and J ends, which lost 3 bases and 4 bases, there was a span of 16 bases. The CDR3 here is CSASTDGRVYEQYF. DNA for the CDR3: TGCAGTGCTAGCACGGACGGAAGGGTATACGAGCAGTACTTC.

The chain carries TRBV20-1 and TRBJ2-1; no firm D call. The germline V gene has CDR1 DFQATT and CDR2 SNEGSKA (reference sequence). The CDR3 sequence is 13 residues long. The CDR3 loop reads CNEVRQHYNEQFF. CDR3 DNA sequence: TGCAACGAAGTAAGGCAGCACTACAATGAGCAGTTCTTC.

The chain uses TRBV15 and TRBJ2-6, with 7 bases lining up with TRBD1. CDR1 and CDR2 from the germline V gene are LNHNV and YYDKDF (reference sequence). The CDR3 is 16 residues long. The junction had 0 bases not matched to a gene; V was cut back by 0 bases and J by 1 base. CDR3 protein: CATSRDRGSGANVLTF. The CDR3 coding sequence is TGTGCCACCAGCAGAGACAGGGGGTCTGGGGCCAACGTCCTGACTTTC.

The chain couples TRBV18 to TRBJ2-7; no firm D call. Germline V CDR1 and CDR2: KGHSH, LQKENI. The CDR3 runs 14 residues. The germline V and J ends were trimmed by 1 base and 0 bases, with 7 bases remaining between them. CDR3 region: CASSPLGNSYEQYF. CDR3 nucleotide sequence: TGTGCCAGCTCACCACTCGGCAACTCCTACGAGCAGTACTTC.

The chain recombines TRBV27 with TRBJ2-2, with 7 positions matching TRBD1. The CDR3 is made up of 16 amino acids. CDR1 MNHEY and CDR2 SMNVEV come from the germline V gene (reference sequence). Germline trimming cut 1 base from V and 3 bases from J; bases unmatched to any gene: 5. CDR3 sequence reads: CASSLFRGQHTGELFF. CDR3 DNA: TGTGCCAGCAGTTTATTTAGGGGACAGCACACCGGGGAGCTGTTTTTT.

This clonotype has more than one count but fewer than ten. The rearrangement links TRBV5-3 to TRBJ2-5; D might be TRBD2 (5 bases). TRBV5-3 is flagged as an ORF with uncertain function. The CDR3 contains 12 residues. With 8 bases removed from V and 4 bases from J, the gap between germline ends came to 12 bases. The CDR3 DNA sequence: TGTGCCAGCAGCCGAGAGGGAGAGACCCAGTACTTC. Protein: CASSREGETQYF.

The V gene is TRBV6-1, the J gene TRBJ1-2; D ambiguous. The V end was cut by 7 bases, the J end by 2 bases, with 5 bases between. The CDR3 extends over 11 amino acids. CDR1 and CDR2 from the germline V gene are MNHNS and SASEGT. CDR3 sequence (DNA): TGTGCCAGCATGAGAAACTATGGCTACACCTTC. This gives the protein CASMRNYGYTF.

This clonotype turned up a few times. The chain links TRBV25-1 to TRBJ1-5; the D gene is possibly TRBD1 (5 bases). CDR3 length: 16 amino acids. Germline values: CDR1 MGHDK, CDR2 SYGVNS. Between the trimmed V and J ends, which lost 2 bases and 4 bases, there was a span of 15 bases. CDR3 protein: CASSEGTGQINQPQHF. Here the CDR3 DNA reads TGTGCCAGCAGTGAAGGGACTGGCCAGATTAATCAGCCCCAGCATTTT. The variable domain in full, completed from reference TRBV25-1 and TRBJ1-5, reads EADIYQTPRYLVIGTGKKITLECSQTMGHDKMYWYQQDPGMELHLIHYSYGVNSTEKGDLSSESTVSRIRTEHFPLTLESARPSHTSQYLCASSEGTGQINQPQHFGDGTRLSIL.

This clonotype was seen a few times. The chain uses TRBV24-1 and TRBJ2-1; 12 bases align to TRBD2. Germline V gives CDR1 KGHDR, CDR2 SFDVKD. V lost 6 bases and J lost 9; bases outside the gene matches: 8. The CDR3 contains 15 residues. The CDR3 DNA reads TGTGCCACCAGTACTACTAGCGGGGGGTGGGGTGAGCAGTTCTTC. It is translated as CATSTTSGGWGEQFF.

This clonotype was found a few times. The CDR3 bases are TGCGCCAGCAGTGAGTCCCAGCGGGAGTTCTCAGATACGCAGTATTTT. Translating gives CASSESQREFSDTQYF. V is TRBV10-1 and J is TRBJ2-3; 8 bases fit TRBD2. The CDR3 extends over 16 amino acids. Germline assignment: CDR1 WNHNN and CDR2 SYGVQD (reference sequence). Unmatched junction bases numbered 6, after V lost 0 bases and J lost 4 bases.

For the CDR3, the DNA is TGTGCCAGCAGGATGACCTACGAGCAGTACTTC. Its protein is CASRMTYEQYF. This chain joins TRBV2 and TRBJ2-7; D gene ambiguous. Germline V gives CDR1 SNHLY, CDR2 FYNNEI. Between the trimmed V and J ends, which lost 6 bases and 2 bases, there was a span of 5 bases. There are 11 residues in the CDR3.

This clonotype has only a few counts. The CDR3, as DNA: TGTGCCAGCAGCCTCGACAGGGCCATCAGTTCACCCCTCCACTTT. Translation gives CASSLDRAISSPLHF. The chain carries TRBV7-9 and TRBJ1-6, with TRBD1 identical over 7 bases. CDR1 is SEHNR and CDR2 is FQNEAQ in the germline V gene (reference sequence). V lost 5 bases and J lost 9; bases outside the gene matches: 10. The CDR3 sequence is 15 residues long.

The J gene is TRBJ2-7, the V gene TRBV20-1, with 7 bases identical to TRBD2. Germline-derived CDR1 and CDR2 are DFQATT and SNEGSKA (reference sequence). The V gene end was trimmed by 6 bases and the J gene end by 2 bases; junction bases not matched to a gene: 13. The CDR3 length is 15 residues. CDR3 DNA sequence: TGCAGTGCCAAACGAATGGCTAGCGGCACCTACGAGCAGTACTTC. It encodes CSAKRMASGTYEQYF.

Note on this clonotype: The DNA is left out, because the CDR3 cannot be placed on it with certainty; the CDR3 is given as TCRdb lists it. The chain is built from TRBV7-5 and TRBJ1-1; the table's D call, TRBD1, was not checked against the DNA. TRBV7-5 is a pseudogene locus. The CDR3 is 16 residues long, counting both termini. CDR3 residues: CISVSGRQGNFIEAFF.

The rearrangement uses TRBV11-2 and TRBJ2-7, with 8 bases matching TRBD2. This CDR3 contains 16 residues. V shed 1 base, J shed 5 bases, and the junction held 10 bases outside the gene matches. CDR1 SGHAT and CDR2 FQNNGV come from the germline V gene. The CDR3 sequence: CASSLGLAGFFDEQYF. In nucleotides, the CDR3 is TGTGCCAGCAGCTTAGGTCTAGCGGGTTTTTTCGACGAGCAGTACTTC. The full variable domain, in which reference TRBV11-2 and TRBJ2-7 provide the parts outside the CDR3, is EAGVAQSPRYKIIEKRQSVAFWCNPISGHATLYWYQQILGQGPKLLIQFQNNGVVDDSQLPKDRFSAERLKGVDSTLKIQPAKLEDSAVYLCASSLGLAGFFDEQYFGPGTRLTVT.

By proportion, this clonotype is medium-sized. The V call is TRBV20-1, the J call TRBJ2-1; D perhaps matches TRBD2 (6 bases). This CDR3 is built from 15 residues. Trimming removed 2 bases from V and 6 bases from J, with 17 bases in between. The V gene's germline CDR1 is DFQATT and CDR2 SNEGSKA (reference sequence). The CDR3 DNA is TGCAGTGCTAGACAATCCGGACGGAGGGGCAATGAGCAGTTCTTC. Translating gives CSARQSGRRGNEQFF.

This chain connects TRBV7-9 to TRBJ2-3; 10 bases line up with TRBD2. Unmatched junction bases numbered 12, after V lost 4 bases and J lost 8 bases. This CDR3 has 16 residues. Germline CDR1 reads SEHNR; CDR2 reads FQNEAQ (reference sequence). The CDR3 region has the DNA TGTGCCAGCAGCTCCGCTGGGGGGAGCGGGAGGGTTACGCAGTATTTT. Protein: CASSSAGGSGRVTQYF.

This chain connects TRBV4-3 to TRBJ2-3; D call uncertain. Trimming removed 0 bases at V and 0 bases at J, with 10 bases between. This CDR3 is 16 amino acids long. Germline-derived CDR1 and CDR2 are LGHNA and YSLEER. CDR3: CASSQDVVGSTDTQYF. CDR3 sequence (DNA): TGCGCCAGCAGCCAAGACGTGGTCGGTAGCACAGATACGCAGTATTTT.

The chain carries TRBV30 and TRBJ2-5, with D possibly TRBD2 on 6 matching bases. Trimming removed 4 bases from V and 2 bases from J, with 14 bases in between. CDR1 GTSNPN and CDR2 SVGIG come from the germline V gene (reference sequence). This CDR3 spans 14 amino acids. CDR3 amino acids: CAWTQRALQETQYF. CDR3 nucleotides: TGTGCCTGGACGCAGCGGGCCCTTCAAGAGACCCAGTACTTC.

The chain carries TRBV9 and TRBJ2-5; possibly TRBD1 or TRBD2 for D (5 bases each). CDR1 and CDR2 from the germline V gene are SGDLS and YYNGEE. The CDR3 covers 16 residues. Trimming cost V 0 bases and J 7 bases, with 19 bases left between them. The CDR3 bases are TGTGCCAGCAGCGTAGACGAGAGAGCAGGGACGGGGACCCAGTACTTC. This translates into CASSVDERAGTGTQYF.

The chain carries TRBV7-3 and TRBJ1-6; D not certain. The CDR3 has 14 residues. V lost 3 bases, J lost 4 bases, and 7 bases lay in between. Looked up from germline, CDR1 is SGHTA and CDR2 is FQGTGA. CDR3: CASSLELYNSPLHF. The CDR3 DNA sequence: TGTGCCAGCAGCTTGGAGCTTTATAATTCACCCCTCCACTTT.

The chain links TRBV28 to TRBJ1-2; tentatively, D is TRBD1 (5 bases). Trimming removed 3 bases at V and 4 bases at J, with 9 bases between. CDR3 length: 13 residues. Germline assignment: CDR1 MDHEN and CDR2 SYDVKM. The CDR3 DNA reads TGTGCCAGCAGTTTCGAGGGGCCCTATGGCTACACCTTC. This sequence encodes CASSFEGPYGYTF.

The V and J genes are TRBV12-3 or TRBV12-4 and TRBJ2-3; TRBD2 matches 10 bases. Losses at the gene ends were 2 bases for V and 5 bases for J; bases not matched to a gene: 4. The length of the CDR3 is 15 residues. CDR3 bases: TGTGCCAGCAGTTTACGGCTAGCGGGGGTAGATACGCAGTATTTT. It yields the protein CASSLRLAGVDTQYF.

This clonotype was seen more than once but under ten times. The chain links TRBV15 to TRBJ1-6; D is undetermined. Per germline, CDR1 LNHNV and CDR2 YYDKDF (reference sequence). V shed 0 bases and J shed 7 bases, with 7 bases lying between them. This CDR3 has 14 residues. The CDR3 nucleotides are TGTGCCACCAGCAGAGATACGGGGAATTCACCCCTCCACTTT. Residues: CATSRDTGNSPLHF.

The chain has TRBV7-9 and TRBJ1-5; the D gene is possibly TRBD1 (6 bases). The germline V gene has CDR1 SEHNR and CDR2 FQNEAQ (reference sequence). Between the trimmed V and J ends, which lost 5 bases and 5 bases, there was a span of 10 bases. This CDR3 contains 13 residues. CDR3: CASSLGGHQPQHF. Written as DNA, the CDR3 is TGTGCCAGCAGCCTAGGGGGGCATCAGCCCCAGCATTTT.

This clonotype was seen a handful of times. The genes are TRBV20-1 and TRBJ2-2; D call uncertain. The CDR3 is made up of 14 amino acids. V was clipped by 7 bases and J by 0 bases, with 12 bases between them. Per germline, CDR1 DFQATT and CDR2 SNEGSKA (reference sequence). The DNA for the CDR3 is TGCAGTGGTGTAGGGTCCCCGAACACCGGGGAGCTGTTTTTT. It is translated as CSGVGSPNTGELFF.

This clonotype has only one observation. The V and J genes are TRBV19 and TRBJ1-5; 8 nucleotides line up with TRBD1. With V trimmed by 3 bases and J by 11 bases, 12 bases remained unmatched. CDR3 size: 15 residues. Germline V lookup: CDR1 LNHDA, CDR2 SQIVND (reference sequence). The CDR3 DNA follows: TGTGCCAGTAGTATCGCAGGGGGCCGGGGGGCGACCCAGCATTTT. This encodes CASSIAGGRGATQHF.

This clonotype was counted between two and nine times. V gene TRBV7-9 combines with J gene TRBJ2-7; D is perhaps TRBD2 (5 bases). Trimming stripped 3 bases from V and 7 bases from J, with 22 bases between. Looked up from germline, CDR1 is SEHNR and CDR2 is FQNEAQ (reference sequence). This CDR3 is 16 amino acids long. CDR3 coding DNA: TGTGCCAGCAGCTTGTATGGTACTAGTCCTTCGGGGGAGCAGTACTTC. As protein: CASSLYGTSPSGEQYF.

CDR3 bases: TGTGCCTGGAGGCAGGCTAGCGGGAGGGCCGTCTACGAGCAGTACTTC. It is translated as CAWRQASGRAVYEQYF. This sequence joins TRBV30 and TRBJ2-7; 12 bases line up with TRBD2. Germline values: CDR1 GTSNPN, CDR2 SVGIG (reference sequence). V lost 3 bases, J lost 3 bases, and 9 bases stayed unmatched. This CDR3 is built from 16 residues.

This chain connects TRBV4-2 to TRBJ1-5; D may be TRBD1 (5 bases). From germline, CDR1 is LGHNA and CDR2 YNFKEQ. V lost 0 bases and J 5 bases, leaving 14 bases between the germline ends. This CDR3 is built from 16 residues. The CDR3: CASSQEGGRSYQPQHF. The CDR3 DNA sequence: TGTGCCAGCAGCCAAGAGGGGGGACGGAGCTATCAGCCCCAGCATTTT.

The chain is built from TRBV20-1 and TRBJ2-3; no firm D call. The CDR3 length is 14 residues. Trimming took 3 bases from V and 2 from J, leaving 12 bases between them. Germline assignment: CDR1 DFQATT and CDR2 SNEGSKA (reference sequence). The CDR3 reads CSASIGGNTDTQYF. Here the CDR3 DNA reads TGCAGTGCTAGTATCGGCGGCAACACAGATACGCAGTATTTT.